Given below is one TCR beta chain in context. This CDR3 contains 16 residues. J gave up 8 bases and V 3 bases, and 12 bases lay outside the gene matches. Germline CDR1 and CDR2: MNHNS and SASEGT. Study processing details: Amplifying reference gene primers gave estimates of nucleated cell counts. The data were produced by immunoSEQ multiplex PCR, yet TCRdb's version contains in-frame clones alone and is incomplete. V, J and clone size are those of that table, while D and trimming were read from the DNA. The top ten clones hold approximately 4.7% of a sample with some 120,000 clones, roughly 86% of them seen once. This entry belongs to a study of blood T cell repertoires in COVID-19. Study-level information: COVID-19 samples, acute and convalescent, were from the United States, Italy and Spain. Sample material is recorded as cDNA or gDNA derived from T cells, B-cell-depleted T cells, or PBMCs.

The receptor comes from a man aged 35-49 years with acute or convalescent COVID-19. Source material: peripheral blood. The chain is built from TRBV6-1 and TRBJ2-4; 8 bases align to TRBD1. CDR3 protein: CASSDRTGRDLDIQYF. CDR3 coding DNA: TGTGCCAGCAGTGATCGGACAGGGCGGGATCTGGACATTCAGTACTTC.